This TCR beta chain was identified during a study of response to subunit inactivated influenza vaccine. Whole-study results and caveats: Few new T cells, the authors suggested, are recruited by each seasonal influenza vaccination.

V was shortened by 4 bases and J by 1 base, with 14 bases between the two germline ends. Germline CDR1 is SGHKS and CDR2 is YYEKEE (reference sequence). This CDR3 is built from 15 residues. From the RT-PCR reads, TCRdb called clonotypes with MiXCR, one entry per CDR3 protein. This table has approximately 520,000 distinct CDR3 sequences, over 25% appearing once. This clonotype was detected many times. Its antigen is as yet unknown. This chain connects TRBV5-5 to TRBJ2-5; D possibly uses TRBD1 or TRBD2 (7 bases each). This specimen was CD4+ T cells sorted from PBMCs, taken 5 days after vaccination. The receptor comes from a man aged 45 to 65 who received an inactivated influenza vaccine. CDR3 coding DNA: TGTGCCAGCAGCCCCCAGGGGGGGTCCCAAGAGACCCAGTACTTC. Amino acid sequence: CASSPQGGSQETQYF.